The 6 T cell receptor beta chains in this list originate from one sample, sequenced in a study of blood T cell repertoires in COVID-19. The method was immunoSEQ multiplex PCR; TCRdb's version includes in-frame clones alone and lacks a portion of them. The sample shows fewer than 350,000 clones, 70% to 90% of them seen only once. Sequencing was carried out using PBMCs or T cells enriched from blood (not recorded which). The receptors here all came from a woman between 25 and 40 years old with acute COVID-19.

This clone was recorded only once. The chain uses TRBV7-9 and TRBJ1-1; TRBD1 matches at 9 bases. Germline-derived CDR1 and CDR2 are SEHNR and FQNEAQ (reference sequence). The trim removed 2 bases at V and 2 bases at J, leaving 3 bases unmatched. CDR3 length: 15 amino acids. The CDR3 loop reads CASSLKDRGNTEAFF. The CDR3 DNA reads TGTGCCAGCAGCTTAAAGGACAGGGGTAACACTGAAGCTTTCTTT.

The rearrangement uses TRBV6-5 and TRBJ2-3; 9 nucleotides line up with TRBD1. The CDR3 has 15 amino acids. Germline V gene sequence: CDR1 MNHEY, CDR2 SVGAGI. V lost 0 bases and J lost 3; bases outside the gene matches: 1. The CDR3 here is CASSYSGQGTDTQYF. For the CDR3, the DNA is TGTGCCAGCAGTTACTCCGGACAGGGGACAGATACGCAGTATTTT.

The gene calls are TRBV21-1 and TRBJ2-7; the D call TRBD1 from the table was never checked on the DNA. TRBV21-1 is noted as a pseudogene. The CDR3 spans 11 residues. CDR3 in amino acids: CDPVLHYEQYF. The DNA for the CDR3 is TGTGACCCAGTCCTTCACTACGAGCAGTACTTC.

This chain links TRBV30 with TRBJ2-7; D gene uncertain. Trimming removed 0 bases at V and 6 bases at J, with 12 bases between. The CDR3 loop spans 13 amino acids. The germline V gene encodes CDR1 GTSNPN and CDR2 SVGIG (reference sequence). CDR3 DNA sequence: TGTGCCTGGAGTGTACCCGCCCTGAGCGAGCAGTACTTC. Amino acid sequence: CAWSVPALSEQYF.

This chain joins TRBV4-1 and TRBJ2-7; 8 nucleotides align to TRBD2. The CDR3 covers 16 residues. Germline CDR1 and CDR2: MGHRA and YSYEKL. Trimming took 3 bases from V and 0 from J; bases not matched to a gene: 7. Here the CDR3 reads CASSQPSGSVSYEQYF. CDR3 nucleotide sequence: TGCGCCAGCAGCCAGCCTAGCGGGTCTGTCTCCTACGAGCAGTACTTC.

The CDR3 nucleotides read TGTGCCAGCAGTACTAGCGGGAGAGGGATCACCGGGGAGCTGTTTTTT. This codes for CASSTSGRGITGELFF. The chain carries TRBV28 and TRBJ2-2; 11 bases fit TRBD2. Trimming took 5 bases from V and 4 from J; bases not matched to a gene: 6. From germline, CDR1 is MDHEN and CDR2 SYDVKM. The CDR3 is made up of 16 amino acids.